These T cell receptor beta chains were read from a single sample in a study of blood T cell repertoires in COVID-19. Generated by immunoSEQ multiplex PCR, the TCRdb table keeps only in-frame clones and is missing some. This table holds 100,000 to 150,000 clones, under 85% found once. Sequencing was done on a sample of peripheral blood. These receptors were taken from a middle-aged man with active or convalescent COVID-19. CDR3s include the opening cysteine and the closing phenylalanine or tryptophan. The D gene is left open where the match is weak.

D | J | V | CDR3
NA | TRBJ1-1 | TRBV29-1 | CSVEDRVAEAFF
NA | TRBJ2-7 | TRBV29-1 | CSFVRGSYEQYF
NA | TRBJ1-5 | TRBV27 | CASSLWSGLYQPQHF
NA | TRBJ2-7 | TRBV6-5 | CASSRDFRSSYEQYF
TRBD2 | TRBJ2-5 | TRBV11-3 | CASSSSGGKETQYF
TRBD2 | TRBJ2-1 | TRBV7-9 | CASSSLGSGGLNEQFF
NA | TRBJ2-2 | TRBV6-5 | CASIRSGWARELFF
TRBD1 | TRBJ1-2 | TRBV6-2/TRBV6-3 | CASSYPGTVYGYTF
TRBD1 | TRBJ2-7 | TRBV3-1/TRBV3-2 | CASSPGTGLGNEQYF
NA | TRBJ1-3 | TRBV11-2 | CASSEPGQLRNTIYF
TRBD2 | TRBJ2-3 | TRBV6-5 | CASSSSGGLVSDTQYF
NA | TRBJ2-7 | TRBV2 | CASSEGLTYEQYF
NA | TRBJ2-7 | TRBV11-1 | CASSLAGGREQYF
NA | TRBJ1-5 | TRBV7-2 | CASSLGTNQPQHF
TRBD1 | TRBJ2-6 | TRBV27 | CASSSTGGAAGANVLTF
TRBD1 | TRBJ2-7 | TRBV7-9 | CASSQGTGRRGYEQYF
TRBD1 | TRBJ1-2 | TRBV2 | CASSEGDREFGGYTF
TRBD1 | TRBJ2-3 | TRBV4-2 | CASSHRDRGPQGTQYF
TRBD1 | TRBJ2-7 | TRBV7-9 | CASDLTGGDEQYF
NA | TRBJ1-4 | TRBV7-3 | CASSLGGTNEKLFF
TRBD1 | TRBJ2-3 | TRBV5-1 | CASNRQGAGTDTQYF
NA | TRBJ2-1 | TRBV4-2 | CASSQQRIGDEQFF
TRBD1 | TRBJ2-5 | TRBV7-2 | CASSRQGDVETQYF
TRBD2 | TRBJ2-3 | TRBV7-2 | CASSPPGGGPTDTQYF
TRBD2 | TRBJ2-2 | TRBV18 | CASSPTRLATTGELFF
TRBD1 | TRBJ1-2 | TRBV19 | CASRNPTGSYGYTF
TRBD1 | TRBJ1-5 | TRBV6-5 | CASSTGTVSNQPQHF
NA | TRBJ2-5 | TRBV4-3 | CASSQVWGPGETQYF
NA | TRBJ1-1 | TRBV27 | CASSDIRIQSAFF
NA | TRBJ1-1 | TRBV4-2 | CASSRGRGETEAFF
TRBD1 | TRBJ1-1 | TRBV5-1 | CASSLVGQGNTEAFF
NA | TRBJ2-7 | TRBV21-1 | CASSKFFGLAGGQGYF
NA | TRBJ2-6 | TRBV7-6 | CASSLDFSGANVLTF
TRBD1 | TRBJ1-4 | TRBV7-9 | CASSPRTGVNEKLFF
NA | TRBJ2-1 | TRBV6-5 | CASSAVRAINEQFF
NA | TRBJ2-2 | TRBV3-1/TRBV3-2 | CASSPRVWDTGELFF
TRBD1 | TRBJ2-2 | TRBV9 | CASSVGHRGNGELFF
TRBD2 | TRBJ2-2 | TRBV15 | CATSPGTTNTGELFF
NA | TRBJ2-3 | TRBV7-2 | CASSLVEVIDTQYF
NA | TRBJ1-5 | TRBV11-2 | CASSFGPTSNQPQHF
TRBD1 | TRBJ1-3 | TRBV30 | CAWMTGRNTIYF
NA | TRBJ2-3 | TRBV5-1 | CASVLGGTHTDTQYF
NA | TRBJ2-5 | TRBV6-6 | CASSLGETQYF
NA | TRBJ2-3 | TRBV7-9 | CASSLQGTSTDTQYF
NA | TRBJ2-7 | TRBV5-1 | CASSLGSPDGVREQYF
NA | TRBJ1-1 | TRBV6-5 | CASSYQINTEAFF
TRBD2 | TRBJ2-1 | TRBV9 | CASSGGGGGSDEQFF
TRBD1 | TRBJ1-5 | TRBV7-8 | CASSLSAGGSQPQHF
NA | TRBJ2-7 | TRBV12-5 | CASGLEKTVFYEQYF
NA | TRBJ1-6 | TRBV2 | CASRDPQGNSPLHF
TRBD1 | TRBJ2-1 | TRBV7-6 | CASSLALGQSYNEQFF
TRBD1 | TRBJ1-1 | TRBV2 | CASSVPGGGMNTEAFF
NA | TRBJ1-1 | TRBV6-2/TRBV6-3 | CASSYSNRDTEAFF
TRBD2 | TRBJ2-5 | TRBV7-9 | CASNTGLVGTETQYF
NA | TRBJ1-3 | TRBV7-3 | CASSLQGSSGNTIYF
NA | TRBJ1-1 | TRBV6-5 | CASSYSIVANTEAFF
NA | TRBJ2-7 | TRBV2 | CASGDDSYEQYF
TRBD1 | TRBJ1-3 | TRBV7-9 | CASSPGGHSGNTIYF
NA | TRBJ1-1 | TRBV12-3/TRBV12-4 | CASSLETVRAFF
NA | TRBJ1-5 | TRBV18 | CASSLSGGSYNQPQHF